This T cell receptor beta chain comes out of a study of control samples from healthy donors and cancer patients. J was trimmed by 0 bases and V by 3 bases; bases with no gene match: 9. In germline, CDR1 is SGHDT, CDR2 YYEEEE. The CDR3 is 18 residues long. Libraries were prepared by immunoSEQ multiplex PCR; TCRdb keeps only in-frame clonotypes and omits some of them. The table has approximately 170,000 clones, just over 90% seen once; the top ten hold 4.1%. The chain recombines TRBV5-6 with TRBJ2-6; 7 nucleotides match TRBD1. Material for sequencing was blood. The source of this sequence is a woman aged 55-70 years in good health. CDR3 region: CASSSTGRWLSGANVLTF. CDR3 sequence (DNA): TGTGCCAGCAGCTCGACAGGGCGGTGGCTCTCTGGGGCCAACGTCCTGACTTTC.